The 14 T cell receptor beta chains reported below all come from one sample, sequenced in a study of blood T cell repertoires in COVID-19 (dated by TCRdb to the early 2020s). Libraries were constructed by the immunoSEQ multiplex PCR assay. TCRdb re-hosts the immuneACCESS table, in-frame sequences only. Its copies lack some clones; in the studies checked, an unresolved V gene accounts for under half of them, and the cause for the rest is not known. A total of about 220,000 clones appear in this sample, roughly four fifths of them only once. More than 2.5% of the sample is taken by the ten largest. The sample consisted of peripheral blood. Receptors originate from a woman in her thirties who had recovered from COVID-19.

The chain recombines TRBV27 with TRBJ1-4, with D perhaps TRBD1 (6 bases). Germline loops: CDR1 MNHEY, CDR2 SMNVEV (reference sequence). The CDR3 is made up of 15 amino acids. The V end was cut by 5 bases, the J end by 3 bases, with 13 bases between. CDR3 residues: CASSPQGLPNEKLFF. DNA of the CDR3: TGTGCCAGCAGTCCCCAGGGGTTACCTAATGAAAAACTGTTTTTT.

V is TRBV4-1 and J is TRBJ1-2; perhaps TRBD1 as D (6 bases). The CDR3 runs 17 residues. The germline CDR1 and CDR2 sequences are MGHRA and YSYEKL. Trimming removed 7 bases from V and 2 bases from J, with 23 bases in between. CDR3 region: CASTAATGILDNYGYTF. Here the CDR3 DNA reads TGCGCCAGCACCGCGGCAACAGGGATTTTGGACAACTATGGCTACACCTTC.

The chain couples TRBV11-2 to TRBJ1-2; no clear D gene. V was shortened by 5 bases and J by 3 bases, with 13 bases between the two germline ends. The CDR3 extends over 14 amino acids. The germline V gene encodes CDR1 SGHAT and CDR2 FQNNGV. The CDR3 region is CASSPEGTDYGYTF. Here the CDR3 DNA reads TGTGCCAGCAGCCCCGAGGGTACTGACTATGGCTACACCTTC.

The J gene is TRBJ2-1, the V gene TRBV27, with 14 bases lining up with TRBD2. This CDR3 has 15 amino acids. Trimming took 3 bases from V and 10 from J; bases not matched to a gene: 5. Germline V gene sequence: CDR1 MNHEY, CDR2 SMNVEV (reference sequence). Written as DNA, the CDR3 is TGTGCCAGCAGTTTGGGACTAGCGGGGGTCGGAGAGCAGTTCTTC. Its protein product is CASSLGLAGVGEQFF.

This clone was seen a single time. The J gene is TRBJ2-1, the V gene TRBV6-5; 11 bases are a match to TRBD2. The V gene's germline CDR1 is MNHEY and CDR2 SVGAGI. The length of the CDR3 is 13 residues. J lost 7 bases, V lost 6 bases, and 2 bases had no gene match. The CDR3 here is CASRLAGGNEQFF. For the CDR3, the DNA is TGTGCCAGCAGGCTAGCGGGAGGAAATGAGCAGTTCTTC.

Comment on this clone: At one end the junction does not follow the germline gene, possibly because of a read error. V usage is TRBV5-1 and J usage is TRBJ2-1; 7 nucleotides match TRBD1. This CDR3 has 14 amino acids. Germline loops: CDR1 SGHRS, CDR2 YFSETQ. This CDR3 is CASTLTGNYNEQFF. The DNA for the CDR3 is TGCGCCAGCACCTTGACAGGGAACTACAATGAGCAGTTCTTC. Full variable domain (outside the CDR3, taken from reference TRBV5-1 and TRBJ2-1): KAGVTQTPRYLIKTRGQQVTLSCSPISGHRSVSWYQQTPGQGLQFLFEYFSETQRNKGNFPGRFSGRQFSNSRSEMNVSTLELGDSALYLCASTLTGNYNEQFFGPGTRLTVL.

This rearrangement joins TRBV5-1 to TRBJ2-7; weak D call: TRBD2 (6 bases). The CDR3 covers 15 residues. V lost 1 base to trimming and J lost 0 bases, with 11 bases between them. Germline CDR1 SGHRS, CDR2 YFSETQ. The CDR3 DNA reads as TGCGCCAGCAGCTTGCAGGGACTGCACTCCTACGAGCAGTACTTC. It yields the protein CASSLQGLHSYEQYF.

The rearrangement uses TRBV6-5 and TRBJ2-7; 8 bases align to TRBD1. This CDR3 region has 14 residues. V lost 2 bases to trimming and J lost 2 bases; unmatched junction nucleotides: 2. Germline CDR1 reads MNHEY; CDR2 reads SVGAGI. CDR3 amino acids: CASSYRTGPYEQYF. For the CDR3, the DNA is TGTGCCAGCAGTTACCGGACAGGGCCCTACGAGCAGTACTTC.

The genes are TRBV12-3 or TRBV12-4 and TRBJ1-5, with a tentative D call TRBD1 (6 bases). Trimming stripped 5 bases from V and 7 bases from J, with 12 bases between. This CDR3 is 13 amino acids long. The CDR3 DNA reads as TGTGCCAGCAGTCCGGGGGGCTGGCAGCCCCAGCATTTT. Translated, it gives CASSPGGWQPQHF.

V and J are TRBV27 and TRBJ2-7; no clear D. The CDR3 loop spans 14 amino acids. Germline V gene lookup returns CDR1 MNHEY and CDR2 SMNVEV (reference sequence). The V and J ends lost 2 bases and 4 bases respectively, with 12 bases between them. CDR3: CASSLLLGRYEQYF. The CDR3 DNA reads TGTGCCAGCAGTTTACTTCTAGGTCGGTACGAGCAGTACTTC.

This clone was observed once. The chain is built from TRBV12-5 and TRBJ2-7; D might be TRBD2 (5 bases). The CDR3 is made up of 16 amino acids. The germline V gene encodes CDR1 LGHNT and CDR2 FRNRAP. The germline V and J ends were trimmed by 2 bases and 0 bases, with 14 bases remaining between them. As DNA, the CDR3 is TGTGCTAGTGGTTTGCCTGGTCTAGCAGACTCCTACGAGCAGTACTTC. Protein: CASGLPGLADSYEQYF.

The chain recombines TRBV27 with TRBJ1-5; TRBD1 might be the D (5 bases). The CDR3 contains 14 residues. V lost 5 bases to trimming and J lost 5 bases, with 13 bases between them. Per the germline V gene, CDR1 is MNHEY and CDR2 is SMNVEV (reference sequence). DNA of the CDR3: TGTGCCAGCAGTCCGTGGGGGGTGTATCAGCCCCAGCATTTT. Translating it yields CASSPWGVYQPQHF.

V gene TRBV5-6 combines with J gene TRBJ2-3; 10 bases line up with TRBD2. Germline CDR1 reads SGHDT; CDR2 reads YYEEEE. With V trimmed by 0 bases and J by 6 bases, 4 bases remained unmatched. The CDR3 runs 15 residues. This chain's CDR3 is CASSLEREGGDTQYF. The CDR3 region has the DNA TGTGCCAGCAGCTTGGAGCGGGAGGGAGGGGATACGCAGTATTTT.

This clone was counted only a few times. V is TRBV20-1 and J is TRBJ2-7, with 8 bases lining up with TRBD1. After removal of 3 bases from V and 1 base from J, the junction contained 2 bases not matched to a gene. From germline, CDR1 is DFQATT and CDR2 SNEGSKA (reference sequence). CDR3 length: 13 residues. CDR3 nucleotides: TGCAGTGCTAGTCGGACAGGGTCCTACGAGCAGTACTTC. It yields the protein CSASRTGSYEQYF.